This TCR beta chain was identified in a study of OX40 agonist ivuxolimab in advanced cancers. Overall study: Every patient in dose escalation had hepatocellular carcinoma, melanoma, renal cell or head and neck cancer. Three patients, one with hepatocellular carcinoma and two with cutaneous melanoma, achieved partial responses. Whole-study results and caveats: Expanded peripheral T cells had an undetermined antigen specificity.

A word on this clone: Antigen unknown.

Germline V CDR1 and CDR2: SGHDT, YYEEEE. After removal of 4 bases from V and 5 bases from J, the junction contained 8 bases not matched to a gene. This CDR3 is 15 amino acids long. The table came from immunoSEQ multiplex PCR; TCRdb's copy has only in-frame clones and leaves some out. The sample yields 20,000 to 25,000 clones, about 80% seen once. The investigators sampled blood at baseline, at cycle 4 day 1, and at cycle 7 day 1. The rearrangement uses TRBV5-6 and TRBJ1-4, with 7 nucleotides matching TRBD1. The origin of this receptor is an adult with an advanced solid tumor such as melanoma, head and neck, liver or kidney cancer. The sequencing here drew on CD4+ or CD8+ T cells sorted from blood, taken in a trial of the OX40 agonist ivuxolimab. CDR3 sequence reads: CASSGAGTENEKLFF. CDR3 coding DNA: TGTGCCAGCAGCGGTGCCGGGACAGAAAATGAAAAACTGTTTTTT. The variable domain in full, with the rest retrieved from reference TRBV5-6 and TRBJ1-4, is DAGVTQSPTHLIKTRGQQVTLRCSPKSGHDTVSWYQQALGQGPQFIFQYYEEEERQRGNFPDRFSGHQFPNYSSELNVNALLLGDSALYLCASSGAGTENEKLFFGSGTQLSVL.